This note documents a single T cell receptor (beta chain) sequence. The CDR3 has 15 residues. The V end was cut by 3 bases, the J end by 0 bases, with 10 bases between. Germline V gene data show CDR1 as SGHRS and CDR2 as YFSETQ. The PCR used 60 Vbeta and 13 Jbeta primers. Data came from immunoSEQ multiplex PCR; TCRdb stores just in-frame clones and leaves some out. Counted here are over 150,000 clones, approximately 77% occurring once; the ten biggest clones make up roughly 1.4%. This sample was included in a study of cytomegalovirus exposure and HLA in healthy donors. This TCR derives from a man aged 18-30 years in good health and CMV-seronegative. The sequencing sample was made of PBMCs. The J gene is TRBJ1-3, the V gene TRBV5-1; a possible D gene is TRBD1 (5 bases). The CDR3 sequence: CASSSGTYSGNTIYF. The CDR3 DNA reads TGCGCCAGCAGCTCTGGGACTTACTCTGGAAACACCATATATTTT.